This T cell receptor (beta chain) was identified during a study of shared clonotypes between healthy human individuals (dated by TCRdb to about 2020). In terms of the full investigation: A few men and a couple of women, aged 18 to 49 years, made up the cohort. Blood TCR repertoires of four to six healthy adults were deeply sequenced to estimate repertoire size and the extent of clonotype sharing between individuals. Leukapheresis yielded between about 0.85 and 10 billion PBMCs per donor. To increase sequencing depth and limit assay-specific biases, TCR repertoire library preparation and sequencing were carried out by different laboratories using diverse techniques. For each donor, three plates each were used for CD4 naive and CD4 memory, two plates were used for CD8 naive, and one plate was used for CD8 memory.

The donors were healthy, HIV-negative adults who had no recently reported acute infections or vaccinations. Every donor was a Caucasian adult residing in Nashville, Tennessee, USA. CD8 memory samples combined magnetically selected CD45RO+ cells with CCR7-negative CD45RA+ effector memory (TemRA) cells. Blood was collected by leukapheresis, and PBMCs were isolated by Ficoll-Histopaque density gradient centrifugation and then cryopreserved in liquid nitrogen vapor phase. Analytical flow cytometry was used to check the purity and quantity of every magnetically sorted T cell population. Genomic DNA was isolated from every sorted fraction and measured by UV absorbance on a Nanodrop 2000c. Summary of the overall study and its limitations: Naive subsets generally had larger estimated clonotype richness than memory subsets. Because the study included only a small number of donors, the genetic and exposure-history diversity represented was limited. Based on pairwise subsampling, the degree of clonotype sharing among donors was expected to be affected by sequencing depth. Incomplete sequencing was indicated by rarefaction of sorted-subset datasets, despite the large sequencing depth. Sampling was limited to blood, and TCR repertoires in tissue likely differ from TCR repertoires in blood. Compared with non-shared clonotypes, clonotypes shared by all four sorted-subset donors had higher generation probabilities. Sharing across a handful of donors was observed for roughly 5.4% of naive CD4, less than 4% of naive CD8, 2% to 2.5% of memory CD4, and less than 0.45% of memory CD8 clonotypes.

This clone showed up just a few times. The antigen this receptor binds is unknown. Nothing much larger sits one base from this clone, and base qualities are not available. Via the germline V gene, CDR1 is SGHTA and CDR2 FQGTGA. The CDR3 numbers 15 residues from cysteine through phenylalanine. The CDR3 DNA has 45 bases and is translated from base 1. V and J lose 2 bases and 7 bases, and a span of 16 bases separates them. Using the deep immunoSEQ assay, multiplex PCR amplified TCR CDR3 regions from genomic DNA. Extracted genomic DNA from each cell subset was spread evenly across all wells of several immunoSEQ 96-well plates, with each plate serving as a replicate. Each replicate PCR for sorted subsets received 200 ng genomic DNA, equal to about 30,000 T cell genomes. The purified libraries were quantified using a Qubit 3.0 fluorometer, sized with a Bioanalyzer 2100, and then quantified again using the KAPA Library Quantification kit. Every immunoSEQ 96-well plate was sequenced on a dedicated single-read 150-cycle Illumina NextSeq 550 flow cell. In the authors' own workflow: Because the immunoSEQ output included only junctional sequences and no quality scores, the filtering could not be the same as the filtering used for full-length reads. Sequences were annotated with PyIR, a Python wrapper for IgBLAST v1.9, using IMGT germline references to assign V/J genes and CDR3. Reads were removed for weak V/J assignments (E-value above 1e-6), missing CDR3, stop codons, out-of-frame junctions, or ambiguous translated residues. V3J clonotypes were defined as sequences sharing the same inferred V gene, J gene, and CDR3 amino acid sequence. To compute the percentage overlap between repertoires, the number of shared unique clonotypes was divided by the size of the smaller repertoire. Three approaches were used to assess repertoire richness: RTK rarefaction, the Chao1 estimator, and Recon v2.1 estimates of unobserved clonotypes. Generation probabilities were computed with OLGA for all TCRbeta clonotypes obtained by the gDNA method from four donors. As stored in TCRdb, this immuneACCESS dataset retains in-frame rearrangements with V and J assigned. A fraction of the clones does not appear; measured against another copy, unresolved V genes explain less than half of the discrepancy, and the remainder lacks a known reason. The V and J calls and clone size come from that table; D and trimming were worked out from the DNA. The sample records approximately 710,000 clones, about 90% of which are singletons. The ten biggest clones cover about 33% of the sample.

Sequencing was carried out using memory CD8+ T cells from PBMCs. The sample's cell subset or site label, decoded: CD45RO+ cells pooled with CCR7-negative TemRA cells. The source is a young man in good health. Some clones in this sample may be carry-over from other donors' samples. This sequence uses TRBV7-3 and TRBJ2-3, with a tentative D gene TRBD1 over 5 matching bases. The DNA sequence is TGTGCCAGCAGCTTAGGCGGAGACAGATCCTATACGCAGTATTTT. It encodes CASSLGGDRSYTQYF.